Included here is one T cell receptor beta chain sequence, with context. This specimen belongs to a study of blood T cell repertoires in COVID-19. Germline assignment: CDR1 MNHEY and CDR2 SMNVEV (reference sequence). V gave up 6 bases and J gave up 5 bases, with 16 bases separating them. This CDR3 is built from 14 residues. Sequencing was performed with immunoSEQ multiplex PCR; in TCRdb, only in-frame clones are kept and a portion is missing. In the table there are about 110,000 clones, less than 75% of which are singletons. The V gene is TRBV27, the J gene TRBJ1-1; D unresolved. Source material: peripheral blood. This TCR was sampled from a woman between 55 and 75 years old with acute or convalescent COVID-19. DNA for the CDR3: TGTGCCAGCAGCGGACTGGCGGGGAGGACTGAAGCTTTCTTT. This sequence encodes CASSGLAGRTEAFF.